The entry that follows covers one TCR beta chain sequence. This CDR3 comprises 12 residues. Trimming stripped 5 bases from V and 5 bases from J, with 9 bases between. CDR1 is SGHTA and CDR2 is FQGNSA in the germline V gene. In the authors' workflow: Amplification of reference gene primers provided the estimated nucleated cell counts. Assay used: immunoSEQ multiplex PCR; TCRdb lists only in-frame clones, some missing. V, J and clone size derive from that table, while D and trimming were established from the DNA sequence. The table includes 35,000 to 50,000 clones, approximately 71% detected once. The data belong to a study of blood T cell repertoires in COVID-19.

Sequencing used peripheral blood. The V and J genes are TRBV7-2 and TRBJ2-5, with TRBD1 as a possible D gene (5 bases). The TCR originated in an elderly man with acute or convalescent COVID-19. CDR3 DNA: TGTGCCAGCAGCCCCGCAGGGGAGACCCAGTACTTC. It yields the protein CASSPAGETQYF.